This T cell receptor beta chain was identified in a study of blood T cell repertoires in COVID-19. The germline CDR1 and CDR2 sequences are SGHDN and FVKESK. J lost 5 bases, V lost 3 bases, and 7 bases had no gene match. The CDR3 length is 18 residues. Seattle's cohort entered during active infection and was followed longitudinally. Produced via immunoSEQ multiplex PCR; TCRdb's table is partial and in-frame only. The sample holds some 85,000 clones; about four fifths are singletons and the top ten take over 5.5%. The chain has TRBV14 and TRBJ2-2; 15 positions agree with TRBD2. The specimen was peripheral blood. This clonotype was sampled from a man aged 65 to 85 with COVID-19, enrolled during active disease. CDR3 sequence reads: CASSQGLAGGQRTGELFF. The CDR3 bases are TGTGCCAGCAGCCAGGGACTAGCGGGGGGCCAAAGAACCGGGGAGCTGTTTTTT. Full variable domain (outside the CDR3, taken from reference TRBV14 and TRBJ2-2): EAGVTQFPSHSVIEKGQTVTLRCDPISGHDNLYWYRRVMGKEIKFLLHFVKESKQDESGMPNNRFLAERTGGTYSTLKVQPAELEDSGVYFCASSQGLAGGQRTGELFFGEGSRLTVL.